This section outlines one T cell receptor beta chain sequence together with its context. The sample comes from a study of siplizumab effects on memory and regulatory T cells. Libraries were prepared by immunoSEQ multiplex PCR; TCRdb keeps only in-frame clonotypes and omits some of them. The top ten hold less than 40% of the sample, which has 55,000 to 70,000 clones, just over 90% seen once. The V end was cut by 0 bases, the J end by 3 bases, with 11 bases between. Germline assignment: CDR1 MGHRA and CDR2 YSYEKL. This CDR3 has 16 residues. The sample comprised CD8+ T cells sorted from blood. The source of this sequence is a human donor in good health. The rearrangement links TRBV4-1 to TRBJ2-2; possible D gene TRBD2, 8 bases. CDR3 bases: TGCGCCAGCAGCCAAGACGGGAGGGGGCACACCGGGGAGCTGTTTTTT. Translated: CASSQDGRGHTGELFF.